These 10 T cell receptor beta chains originate from one sample sequenced in a study of CD8 T cells in Susac syndrome. cDNA came from around 0.5 to 1 ug RNA primed by random hexamers. TCRdb reanalysed the immunoSEQ multiplex PCR reads using MiXCR and keeps one entry per CDR3 protein. The sample has 110,000 to 150,000 distinct CDR3 sequences, around 95% seen once. The sequenced sample consisted of CD4+ T cells from PBMCs. These receptors were collected from a human donor with Susac syndrome.

V is TRBV7-2 and J is TRBJ1-2, with D possibly matching TRBD1 (5 bases). In germline, CDR1 is SGHTA, CDR2 FQGNSA. The V end was cut by 5 bases, the J end by 2 bases, with 12 bases between. This CDR3 comprises 14 residues. CDR3 bases: TGTGCCAGCAGCGCCGGGGGGAGCAACTATGGCTACACCTTC. The encoded protein is CASSAGGSNYGYTF.

The gene calls are TRBV15 and TRBJ1-2, with D possibly TRBD1 on 5 matching bases. V lost 2 bases and J 6 bases, leaving 22 bases between the germline ends. The CDR3 has 17 residues. Germline V lookup: CDR1 LNHNV, CDR2 YYDKDF (reference sequence). This CDR3 reads CATSRIGNIPGLDGYTF. CDR3 DNA: TGTGCCACCAGCAGAATCGGTAATATACCGGGACTGGATGGCTACACCTTC.

This clonotype occurred a few times. V gene TRBV29-1 combines with J gene TRBJ2-5; 7 bases fit TRBD2. V shed 5 bases, J shed 2 bases, and the junction held 2 bases outside the gene matches. Germline CDR1 and CDR2: SQVTM and ANQGSEA. The CDR3 length is 12 residues. For the CDR3, the DNA is TGCAGCGTTTTACTAGCGCAAGAGACCCAGTACTTC. Translated: CSVLLAQETQYF. Full variable domain (rest looked up from reference TRBV29-1 and TRBJ2-5): SAVISQKPSRDICQRGTSLTIQCQVDSQVTMMFWYRQQPGQSLTLIATANQGSEATYESGFVIDKFPISRPNLTFSTLTVSNMSPEDSSIYLCSVLLAQETQYFGPGTRLLVL.

This clonotype has just one count. The chain uses TRBV12-3 or TRBV12-4 and TRBJ1-2; a weak D match, TRBD1 (5 bases). The germline V and J ends were trimmed by 6 bases and 4 bases, with 12 bases remaining between them. This CDR3 is 13 amino acids long. CDR3 sequence (DNA): TGTGCCAGCAGCAGGGATTATGGCTATGGCTACACCTTC. This encodes CASSRDYGYGYTF.

The chain recombines TRBV3-1 with TRBJ2-3; D remains unclear. The V and J ends lost 0 bases and 4 bases respectively, with 11 bases between them. The CDR3 spans 15 residues. Germline V gene lookup returns CDR1 LGHDT and CDR2 YNNKEL (reference sequence). CDR3 region: CASSQDQARADTQYF. Written as DNA, the CDR3 is TGTGCCAGCAGCCAAGATCAGGCCAGAGCAGATACGCAGTATTTT.

The J gene is TRBJ2-5, the V gene TRBV5-4; 8 bases line up with TRBD2. The CDR3 extends over 16 amino acids. The V segment lost 3 bases and the J segment 3 bases; nucleotides outside the gene matches: 10. From germline, CDR1 is SGHNT and CDR2 YYREEE (reference sequence). CDR3 sequence (DNA): TGTGCCAGCAGCTCGCGGGAGGACCTCGCGAAAGAGACCCAGTACTTC. It specifies CASSSREDLAKETQYF.

The chain employs TRBV5-1 and TRBJ1-2, with TRBD1 matching 7 bases. Germline CDR1 reads SGHRS; CDR2 reads YFSETQ. V shed 4 bases and J 1 base; nucleotides not matched to a gene: 10. CDR3 size: 16 residues. The CDR3: CASSKTGQVVNYGYTF. In nucleotides, the CDR3 is TGCGCCAGCAGCAAAACCGGACAGGTCGTTAACTATGGCTACACCTTC.

The chain has TRBV5-6 and TRBJ2-1; D remains unclear. Germline V CDR1 and CDR2: SGHDT, YYEEEE. V lost 9 bases and J lost 10, with 8 bases in between. The CDR3 loop spans 9 amino acids. For the CDR3, the DNA is TGTGCCAACTTTGGGGAGCAGTTCTTC. The encoded protein is CANFGEQFF.

The V gene is TRBV29-1, the J gene TRBJ1-4, with unresolved D. The length of the CDR3 is 14 residues. Trimming removed 4 bases from V and 2 bases from J, with 11 bases in between. The germline CDR1 and CDR2 sequences are SQVTM and ANQGSEA. The CDR3 coding sequence is TGCAGCGTTGCTACTGGAGCTACTAATGAAAAACTGTTTTTT. This encodes CSVATGATNEKLFF.

The chain employs TRBV20-1 and TRBJ2-1; TRBD2 might be the D (6 bases). Germline loops: CDR1 DFQATT, CDR2 SNEGSKA (reference sequence). The CDR3 length is 13 residues. Trimming cost V 0 bases and J 12 bases, with 15 bases left between them. DNA for the CDR3: TGCAGTGCTAGAGAAGGGGCGGGGAGAGGGCAGTTCTTC. Amino acid sequence: CSAREGAGRGQFF.